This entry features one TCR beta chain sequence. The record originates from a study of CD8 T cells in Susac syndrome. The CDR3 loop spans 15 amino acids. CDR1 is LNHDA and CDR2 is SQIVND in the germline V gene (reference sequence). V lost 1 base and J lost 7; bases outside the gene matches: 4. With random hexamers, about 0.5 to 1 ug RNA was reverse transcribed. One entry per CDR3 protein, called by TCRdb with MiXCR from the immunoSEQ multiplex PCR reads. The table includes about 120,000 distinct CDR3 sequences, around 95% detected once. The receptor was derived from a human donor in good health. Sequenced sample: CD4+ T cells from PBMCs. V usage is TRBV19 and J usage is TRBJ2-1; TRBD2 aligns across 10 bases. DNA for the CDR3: TGTGCCAGTAGTATAGGAACTAGCGGGATAAATGAGCAGTTCTTC. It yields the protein CASSIGTSGINEQFF.